This T cell receptor beta chain was observed in a study of blood T cell repertoires in COVID-19. Germline V gene lookup returns CDR1 ENHRY and CDR2 SYGVKD. The CDR3 length is 15 residues. Unmatched junction bases numbered 2, after V lost 3 bases and J lost 5 bases. Data came from immunoSEQ multiplex PCR; TCRdb stores just in-frame clones and leaves some out. The profile shows 65,000 to 70,000 clones, about three quarters of them singletons. This sequence joins TRBV10-3 and TRBJ1-4; TRBD1 aligns across 11 bases. The source is a human donor in a cohort sampled during active COVID-19. Sequenced input: peripheral blood. For the CDR3, the DNA is TGTGCCATCAGTGATGGGACAGGGGGGAATGAAAAACTGTTTTTT. Its protein is CAISDGTGGNEKLFF.